The 4 T cell receptor beta chains below all came from one sample that was sequenced in a study of shared clonotypes between healthy human individuals. Sequencing used immunoSEQ multiplex PCR; TCRdb keeps in-frame clones, though not all of them. The table records millions of clones, approximately 92% of them present only once. The specimen was naive CD4+ T cells sorted from blood. Subset denoted: CD45RA+ positively selected. These receptors were collected from a man younger than 35 in good health.

The chain uses TRBV11-3 and TRBJ2-5; TRBD2 matches at 11 bases. There are 17 residues in the CDR3. Germline assignment: CDR1 SGHNT and CDR2 YENEEA. Trimming removed 1 base from V and 2 bases from J; junction bases left unmatched: 6. CDR3 coding DNA: TGTGCCAGCAGCTTAGGACTAGCGGGAAATGAACAAGAGACCCAGTACTTC. Translated: CASSLGLAGNEQETQYF.

This clone was seen only a few times. The V and J genes are TRBV21-1 and TRBJ1-5. TRBV21-1 is a pseudogene. The CDR3 loop spans 11 amino acids. CDR3 amino acids: CASRRDQPQHF. The CDR3, as DNA: TGTGCCAGCCGCCGTGATCAGCCCCAGCATTTT.

This clone was detected only once. The chain recombines TRBV28 with TRBJ1-5; 10 bases line up with TRBD1. This CDR3 contains 15 residues. The germline gives CDR1 MDHEN, CDR2 SYDVKM. The ends lost 8 bases at V and 6 bases at J; junction bases unmatched: 10. The CDR3 DNA reads TGTGCCAGCCGCGGAGAAGGACAGGGGGGTCAGCCCCAGCATTTT. The encoded protein is CASRGEGQGGQPQHF.

The chain uses TRBV28 and TRBJ1-4; D might be TRBD1 (6 bases). Germline CDR1 is MDHEN and CDR2 is SYDVKM. CDR3 length: 17 residues. V lost 2 bases to trimming and J lost 1 base, with 14 bases between them. CDR3 nucleotide sequence: TGTGCCAGCAGTTTACAAGGGGGGGTGAGAACTAATGAAAAACTGTTTTTT. Amino acid sequence: CASSLQGGVRTNEKLFF.